These T cell receptor beta chains were read from a single sample in a study of blood T cell repertoires in COVID-19. Profiled with immunoSEQ multiplex PCR; TCRdb holds only in-frame clones, not every one. The sample carries roughly 200,000 clones, 85% to 90% recorded once. The specimen sequenced was peripheral blood. Receptors originate from a man in his 60s who had recovered from COVID-19. Each CDR3 is given with its conserved first and last residue. A D gene is named only where the DNA matches it firmly. Clone size is given for some rows only: seen once, a few or many times, or a class if the clone is expanded.

TRBD2	TRBV30	TRBJ2-1	NA	CAWSRLAGDPGGEQFF	TGTGCCTGGAGTCGACTAGCGGGAGACCCGGGGGGGGAGCAGTTCTTC
TRBD2	TRBV9	TRBJ2-2	once	CASSVSLPGREGRTGELFF	TGTGCCAGCAGCGTATCTTTACCGGGGCGGGAGGGTCGCACCGGGGAGCTGTTTTTT
TRBD2	TRBV4-3	TRBJ2-2	NA	CASSFGGAATGELFF	TGCGCCAGCAGCTTCGGGGGGGCCGCCACCGGGGAGCTGTTTTTT
NA	TRBV27	TRBJ2-1	few	CASSLSQVPFNEQFF	TGTGCCAGCAGTTTATCACAGGTCCCCTTCAATGAGCAGTTCTTC
TRBD2	TRBV6-5	TRBJ2-1	once	CASAGGYNEQFF	TGTGCCAGCGCGGGGGGCTATAATGAGCAGTTCTTC
TRBD2	TRBV19	TRBJ2-1	NA	CASSVGGTQNYNEQFF	TGTGCCAGTAGTGTCGGGGGGACGCAGAACTACAATGAGCAGTTCTTC
TRBD1	TRBV6-2/TRBV6-3	TRBJ1-6	NA	CASSNRTGGSPLHF	TGTGCCAGCAGTAACCGGACAGGGGGTTCACCCCTCCACTTT
TRBD1	TRBV5-1	TRBJ2-4	NA	CASSGGRTGVNIQYF	TGCGCCAGCAGCGGGGGTCGGACAGGGGTAAACATTCAGTACTTC
NA	TRBV3-1/TRBV3-2	TRBJ2-7	NA	CASSQQQGKQYF	TGTGCCAGCAGCCAACAACAGGGAAAGCAGTACTTC
NA	TRBV5-5	TRBJ1-1	few	CASSSGTFGNTEAFF	TGTGCCAGCAGCTCCGGTACTTTCGGGAACACTGAAGCTTTCTTT
NA	TRBV24-1	TRBJ2-3	few	CATSVGASTDTQYF	TGTGCCACCAGTGTCGGTGCTAGCACAGATACGCAGTATTTT
NA	TRBV19	TRBJ1-1	NA	CASSQLEGGRAFF	TGTGCCAGTAGTCAATTGGAGGGGGGGCGAGCTTTCTTT
TRBD1	TRBV7-9	TRBJ1-4	once	CASSHPGQGAQKLFF	TGTGCCAGCAGTCATCCGGGACAGGGGGCGCAGAAACTGTTTTTT
NA	TRBV28	TRBJ1-2	once	CASSWSGLDGYTF	TGTGCCAGCAGTTGGTCAGGGTTGGATGGCTACACCTTC
TRBD1	TRBV6-5	TRBJ2-5	once	CASTGGSHQETQYF	TGTGCCAGCACAGGGGGCTCTCACCAAGAGACCCAGTACTTC
TRBD2	TRBV20-1	TRBJ2-3	NA	CSASFTSGEDTQYF	TGCAGTGCTAGTTTTACTAGCGGGGAGGATACGCAGTATTTT
TRBD2	TRBV6-5	TRBJ2-7	NA	CASSPSGVYEQYF	TGTGCCAGCAGTCCTAGCGGAGTGTACGAGCAGTACTTC
NA	TRBV4-3	TRBJ2-2	few	CASSHSSDYGELFF	TGCGCCAGCAGCCACTCATCAGATTACGGGGAGCTGTTTTTT
NA	TRBV7-9	TRBJ1-5	NA	CASSLGWGVGQPQHF	TGTGCCAGCAGCTTAGGCTGGGGGGTTGGACAGCCCCAGCATTTT
TRBD1	TRBV7-9	TRBJ1-6	NA	CASTLFATGGNSPLHF	TGTGCCAGCACCCTTTTTGCGACAGGGGGCAATTCACCCCTCCACTTT
TRBD1	TRBV6-1	TRBJ1-1	NA	CASSDRTGGNTEAFF	TGTGCCAGCAGTGACCGGACAGGAGGGAACACTGAAGCTTTCTTT
NA	TRBV18	TRBJ1-1	NA	CASSPDPGNEAFF	TGTGCCAGCTCACCGGATCCGGGTAATGAAGCTTTCTTT
NA	TRBV28	TRBJ2-2	NA	CASSLRQRSTGELFF	TGTGCCAGCAGTTTGAGACAGAGGTCCACCGGGGAGCTGTTTTTT
NA	TRBV25-1	TRBJ2-3	once	CASSVLDTQYF	TGTGCCAGCAGTGTTCTAGATACGCAGTATTTT
NA	TRBV6-2/TRBV6-3	TRBJ1-2	NA	CASSFSQRNGYTF	TGTGCCAGCAGTTTTAGTCAGAGGAATGGCTACACCTTC
TRBD1	TRBV19	TRBJ2-1	NA	CASSSRGRNEQFF	TGTGCCAGTAGCTCTAGGGGGCGCAATGAGCAGTTCTTC
NA	TRBV27	TRBJ1-2	NA	CASSPYRRVADSGYTF	TGTGCCAGCAGCCCTTATCGCAGGGTGGCAGACTCTGGCTACACCTTC
TRBD1	TRBV19	TRBJ1-5	NA	CASTGDRGHLSNQPQHF	TGTGCCAGTACCGGGGACAGGGGCCATCTAAGCAATCAGCCCCAGCATTTT
NA	TRBV10-3	TRBJ2-7	few	CAIRQTYEQYF	TGTGCCATCAGACAGACGTACGAGCAGTACTTC
TRBD1	TRBV7-9	TRBJ1-1	NA	CASSGRTGGRTEAFF	TGTGCCAGCAGCGGGCGGACAGGGGGCAGGACTGAAGCTTTCTTT
NA	TRBV30	TRBJ1-4	NA	CAWRIGGAGVGNEKLFF	TGTGCCTGGAGGATTGGTGGGGCGGGGGTAGGGAATGAAAAACTGTTTTTT
NA	TRBV5-1	TRBJ1-6	NA	CASQPAPVRDSPLHF	TGCGCCAGCCAGCCTGCTCCAGTGAGGGATTCACCCCTCCACTTT
NA	TRBV5-4	TRBJ2-2	NA	CASSLGLEVDTGELFF	TGTGCCAGCAGCTTGGGCCTAGAAGTAGACACCGGGGAGCTGTTTTTT
TRBD2	TRBV6-5	TRBJ2-7	NA	CASSLSGSFDEQYF	TGTGCCAGCAGTTTGAGCGGGAGTTTCGACGAGCAGTACTTC
TRBD1	TRBV11-2	TRBJ1-4	once	CASSQADREKLFF	TGTGCCAGCAGCCAAGCGGACAGGGAAAAACTGTTTTTT
NA	TRBV7-9	TRBJ1-1	NA	CASSLGVQGREAFF	TGTGCCAGCAGCTTAGGGGTCCAGGGTAGGGAAGCTTTCTTT
NA	TRBV5-1	TRBJ2-3	once	CASSLRTAPTDTQYF	TGCGCCAGCAGCTTAAGGACTGCCCCCACAGATACGCAGTATTTT